The entry that follows covers one T cell receptor beta chain sequence. The target antigen is unknown. Via MiXCR, TCRdb re-called the 5' RACE reads, giving one row per CDR3 protein. The data contain under 450,000 distinct CDR3 sequences, 20% of them seen just once; the ten biggest clones take up less than 15%. These data come from a study of CD8 T cells in ankylosing spondylitis. Findings and limits, study-wide: Past studies reported some motif variants in reactive arthritis synovial fluid and blood. The authors reported significant enrichment of disease-linked clones in matched ankylosing spondylitis synovial fluid.

Specimen: blood, either unsorted or a sorted T cell fraction (not recorded which). The clonotype originates from a male donor with ankylosing spondylitis or in good health (not recorded which).

The CDR3 coding sequence is TGCGCCAGCAGTGAGAAGGAGAACTATGGCTACACCTTC. It codes for CASSEKENYGYTF. The chain employs TRBV10-2 and TRBJ1-2, with unresolved D. CDR3 length equals 13 residues. Germline CDR1 WSHSY, CDR2 SAAADI. V lost 2 bases and J 2 bases, leaving 6 bases between the germline ends.